The present T cell receptor (beta chain) was sequenced within a study of human T cells and chemical hapten exposure (dated by TCRdb to 2020 to 2022). With respect to the entire study: For sensitization, 2% DPC in acetone was applied to a roughly 2 cm by roughly 2 cm area of upper inner arm skin. Weekly therapeutic DPC doses were additionally applied to the scalp of patients throughout the roughly 23-week study period. Patch tests used Finn chambers with 0.01% DPC on the upper back, scored after 6 days by International Contact Dermatitis Research Group standards. The patient cohort, mostly female, included alopecia areata with under or over 50% scalp involvement, alopecia totalis and alopecia universalis. Libraries were pooled for sequencing, and per-sample TCR yields varied mainly because of small differences in library volumes within the pool. In alopecia patients, the study followed how the peripheral blood TCR repertoire changed in vivo over primary and secondary sensitization to diphenylcyclopropenone (DPC), a hapten. Patient blood was sampled pre-sensitization (week 0) and at 2, 6 and about 24 weeks after DPC sensitization. About 28 alopecia patients gave blood for TCR sequencing at one to four time points (pre-sensitization, 2, 6 and 24 weeks). Findings and caveats that apply to the study as a whole: Significantly more large CDR3 similarity clusters were formed by expanded TCRs than by pre-sensitization or healthy control sets, consistent with antigen-driven responses. The number of TCRs above 1 in 1000 frequency did not change with DPC sensitization; there was no evidence of global repertoire structure alterations. After repeated subsampling, the strength of the expansion versus patch-test correlation and the threshold at which it became significant changed. Because every patient had alopecia, a presumed autoimmune disease, the patients' immune response might differ from that of healthy individuals. Patch test score correlated positively with the number of PT1 expanded TCRs, reaching significance at thresholds 8, 16 and 32 but not at 4.

From the germline V gene, CDR1 is MNHEY and CDR2 is SVGEGT. V is trimmed back by 5 bases and J by 0 bases, and the junction contains 8 bases that no gene match accounts for. The CDR3 spans 16 residues, from the cysteine through the phenylalanine. Kept here is only the CDR3 DNA, which spans 48 bases and is read in frame from base 1. The library was prepared using RACE. The sequencing machine was a NextSeq 500. Library preparation attached unique molecular identifiers to individual cDNA molecules for quantitative, reproducible TCR counting. From each blood RNA sample, both TCR alpha and TCR beta chains were sequenced. For the original study's pipeline: The median number of TCRs per sample was over 95,000, ranging from roughly 23,224 to 700,000. The Decombinator software suite was used to annotate V, J and CDR3 in the TCR reads. For PS versus PT1 abundance plots, all samples were subsampled to the same number of TCRs (28,000). Expanded TCRs were defined as absent before sensitization and observed at least eight times at the 2-week time point. Starting from the raw public reads, TCRdb applied fastp trimming at Q25, assembled clones with MiXCR and retained in-frame beta chains. Merged by CDR3 protein, the rows form single entries marked with the most common genes and DNA. These V and J calls derive from TCRdb rather than the authors' analysis. This sample lists about 85,000 distinct CDR3 sequences; around 10% were detected once. Of the sample, roughly 1.5% is held by the ten largest clones.

This clonotype has a count of ten or more. It has no known antigen specificity. Base-call qualities are not available, and no considerably larger clone is one nucleotide away. The time point label corresponds to: patch test 2, 6 weeks after DPC sensitization. In the paper's terms, the treatment or condition label means: therapeutic diphenylcyclopropenone sensitization with weekly scalp DPC. At every patch-test visit, the blood draw took place before the patch test was put on. Patients were eligible if aged 18 to 70, diagnosed with alopecia and judged suitable for DPC therapy, and pregnant patients were excluded. Total RNA was extracted from unfractionated whole blood collected in Tempus Blood RNA tubes.

The clonotype comes from a man between 18 and 35 years old with alopecia areata. Some clones in this sample may be carry-over from other donors' samples. Rearrangement joined TRBV6-2 or TRBV6-3 to TRBJ2-3, and 7 bases in between align with TRBD2. The sample here was whole blood, taken in connection with sensitization to the hapten diphenylcyclopropenone (DPC). The sequenced DNA: TGTGCCAGCAGTGGACTAGGGACTCCGAGCACAGATACGCAGTATTTT. The resulting protein is CASSGLGTPSTDTQYF.